Following are 12 T cell receptor beta chains from one sample sequenced in a study of technical replicates of blood from several donors. Profiling relied on immunoSEQ multiplex PCR, and the TCRdb table lists in-frame clones only, not all of them. In the table there are under 80,000 clones, about 90% of which are singletons. Sequenced input: PBMCs. These receptors were obtained from a human donor in good health. Some clones in this sample may be carry-over from other donors' samples.

The chain links TRBV10-3 to TRBJ2-7; TRBD1 agrees at 7 bases. The CDR3 is made up of 15 amino acids. With V trimmed by 2 bases and J by 5 bases, 9 bases remained unmatched. Germline CDR1 ENHRY, CDR2 SYGVKD. The CDR3 spells CAISEQQQGFDEQYF. The CDR3 nucleotides read TGTGCCATCAGTGAGCAACAACAGGGGTTCGACGAGCAGTACTTC.

This chain connects TRBV7-2 to TRBJ2-5, with 8 bases identical to TRBD2. There are 16 residues in the CDR3. Germline CDR1 is SGHTA and CDR2 is FQGNSA. With 0 bases clipped from V and 5 bases from J, the junction kept 8 bases outside the gene matches. The CDR3 spells CASSLATTSGTETQYF. CDR3 DNA sequence: TGTGCCAGCAGCTTAGCTACAACTAGCGGTACCGAGACCCAGTACTTC. The full variable domain, its missing parts supplied by reference TRBV7-2 and TRBJ2-5, is GAGVSQSPSNKVTEKGKDVELRCDPISGHTALYWYRQSLGQGLEFLIYFQGNSAPDKSGLPSDRFSAERTGGSVSTLTIQRTQQEDSAVYLCASSLATTSGTETQYFGPGTRLLVL.

This clone was picked up a small number of times. This chain links TRBV11-2 with TRBJ1-6; maybe TRBD1 (5 bases). This CDR3 has 14 amino acids. Germline V gives CDR1 SGHAT, CDR2 FQNNGV. Trimming took off 5 bases at V and 8 bases at J, with 13 bases between the two ends. CDR3 in DNA: TGTGCCAGCAGCCGCGGGGAGGGACATTCACCCCTCCACTTT. It codes for CASSRGEGHSPLHF. Full variable domain (remainder filled in from reference TRBV11-2 and TRBJ1-6): EAGVAQSPRYKIIEKRQSVAFWCNPISGHATLYWYQQILGQGPKLLIQFQNNGVVDDSQLPKDRFSAERLKGVDSTLKIQPAKLEDSAVYLCASSRGEGHSPLHFGNGTRLTVT.

The chain uses TRBV4-3 and TRBJ2-1; D might be TRBD2 (5 bases). The V gene's germline CDR1 is LGHNA and CDR2 YSLEER. V was shortened by 1 base and J by 4 bases, with 8 bases between the two germline ends. CDR3 length: 14 residues. CDR3 sequence: CASSQVRAYNEQFF. The CDR3 bases are TGCGCCAGCAGCCAAGTGAGGGCATACAATGAGCAGTTCTTC.

This clone occurred a few times. This chain links TRBV7-2 with TRBJ2-6, with D possibly TRBD2 on 5 matching bases. Germline V gene lookup returns CDR1 SGHTA and CDR2 FQGNSA. The CDR3 contains 15 residues. V lost 3 bases and J 2 bases, leaving 8 bases between the germline ends. CDR3 coding DNA: TGTGCCAGCAGCTTCGGAGGAACTGGGGCCAACGTCCTGACTTTC. Its translation: CASSFGGTGANVLTF.

The gene calls are TRBV5-1 and TRBJ2-7, with TRBD1 matching 9 bases. Germline assignment: CDR1 SGHRS and CDR2 YFSETQ. This CDR3 has 15 amino acids. The J segment lost 2 bases and the V segment lost 5 bases, leaving 8 bases of the junction unmatched. The CDR3 here is CASRPQGAPPYEQYF. The CDR3, as DNA: TGCGCCAGCAGGCCACAGGGGGCCCCCCCCTACGAGCAGTACTTC.

V usage is TRBV6-5 and J usage is TRBJ1-2; D may be TRBD1 (5 bases). Germline CDR1 is MNHEY and CDR2 is SVGAGI. This CDR3 comprises 14 residues. V lost 0 bases and J lost 7, with 12 bases in between. Here the CDR3 reads CASSYSNGASGYTF. Here the CDR3 DNA reads TGTGCCAGCAGTTACTCGAATGGGGCGAGTGGCTACACCTTC.

This rearrangement joins TRBV7-9 to TRBJ1-2, with a tentative D call TRBD1 (5 bases). CDR3 length: 14 amino acids. Germline CDR1 and CDR2: SEHNR and FQNEAQ (reference sequence). Trimming took off 3 bases at V and 4 bases at J, with 12 bases between the two ends. The CDR3 nucleotides read TGTGCCAGCAGCTTTGGGGGGGTGGGCTATGGCTACACCTTC. It encodes CASSFGGVGYGYTF.

The chain has TRBV29-1 and TRBJ2-5; a possible D gene is TRBD1 (5 bases). CDR1 and CDR2 (germline): SQVTM, ANQGSEA. CDR3 length: 13 residues. V was clipped by 7 bases and J by 3 bases, with 15 bases between them. CDR3 in amino acids: CSATQGREETQYF. As DNA, the CDR3 is TGCAGCGCCACCCAGGGAAGAGAAGAGACCCAGTACTTC. Supplemented by reference TRBV29-1 and TRBJ2-5, the full variable domain reads SAVISQKPSRDICQRGTSLTIQCQVDSQVTMMFWYRQQPGQSLTLIATANQGSEATYESGFVIDKFPISRPNLTFSTLTVSNMSPEDSSIYLCSATQGREETQYFGPGTRLLVL.

This rearrangement joins TRBV29-1 to TRBJ2-1; 10 bases fit TRBD2. The V gene end was trimmed by 5 bases and the J gene end by 4 bases; junction bases not matched to a gene: 5. This CDR3 contains 14 residues. The germline CDR1 and CDR2 sequences are SQVTM and ANQGSEA. Here the CDR3 DNA reads TGCAGCGTTAAGGGACTAGCGACTTACAATGAGCAGTTCTTC. It encodes CSVKGLATYNEQFF.

The chain links TRBV2 to TRBJ2-2; TRBD2 agrees at 9 bases. The V segment lost 11 bases and the J segment 7 bases; nucleotides outside the gene matches: 11. Germline V gene lookup returns CDR1 SNHLY and CDR2 FYNNEI. This CDR3 has 14 amino acids. The DNA of the CDR3 is TGTGCCCGCCAATGGCGGGGGGGTGTCGGGGAGCTGTTTTTT. Its translation is CARQWRGGVGELFF.

The chain is built from TRBV6-5 and TRBJ1-1, with D tentatively TRBD1 (6 bases). The CDR3 consists of 14 residues. Trimming pared 5 bases from V and 6 bases from J, leaving 16 bases between. CDR1 is MNHEY, CDR2 SVGAGI, per germline. The DNA for the CDR3 is TGTGCCAGCAGTAATCGGCCGGGGGGCGCTGAAGCTTTCTTT. It codes for CASSNRPGGAEAFF.